These 18 T cell receptor beta chains originate from one sample sequenced in a study of monozygotic twins with inflammatory bowel disease. TCRdb reprocessed the 5' RACE reads and reports one entry per CDR3 protein, with no DNA. This listing includes 400,000 to 500,000 distinct CDR3 sequences. Sequencing was done on a sample of blood. The receptors shown here come from a human donor with ulcerative colitis or Crohn's disease, or a healthy co-twin of an affected twin (not recorded which).

The V and J genes are TRBV27 and TRBJ2-4; TCRdb's assignment of TRBD1 cannot be checked, as there is no DNA. The length of the CDR3 is 12 residues. Per the germline V gene, CDR1 is MNHEY and CDR2 is SMNVEV (reference sequence). CDR3 amino acids: CASKGASGIQYF.

The rearrangement uses TRBV6-1 and TRBJ1-6; with no DNA, the TCRdb D assignment of TRBD1 cannot be verified. Germline V gives CDR1 MNHNS, CDR2 SASEGT. CDR3 length equals 15 residues. The CDR3: CASTEGQAGNSPLHF.

The gene calls are TRBV5-1 and TRBJ2-7; the TCRdb D gene call, TRBD1, has no DNA to confirm it. This CDR3 has 16 amino acids. Germline assignment: CDR1 SGHRS and CDR2 YFSETQ. CDR3 loop: CASSLTGQARSYEQYF.

CDR3 sequence: CASSLSLGLAGGEQETQYF. This chain uses TRBV27 with TRBJ2-5; the D gene TCRdb calls, TRBD2, cannot be checked with no DNA. The CDR3 extends over 19 amino acids. Germline V lookup: CDR1 MNHEY, CDR2 SMNVEV (reference sequence).

The J gene is TRBJ1-5, the V gene TRBV6-5; TCRdb gives TRBD1 as the D gene, but with no DNA this cannot be confirmed. The CDR3 spans 16 residues. Per germline, CDR1 MNHEY and CDR2 SVGAGI. CDR3 residues: CASSYPGQGCNQPQHF.

V usage is TRBV10-3 and J usage is TRBJ2-1. Per the germline V gene, CDR1 is ENHRY and CDR2 is SYGVKD. The CDR3 length is 11 residues. The CDR3 reads CAISRDNEQFF.

This rearrangement joins TRBV12-3 or TRBV12-4 to TRBJ1-6; TCRdb calls TRBD1, which cannot be checked without DNA. The CDR3 contains 14 residues. CDR3: CASSPLDRTSPLHF.

V usage is TRBV15 and J usage is TRBJ2-6; TCRdb calls TRBD1, which cannot be checked without DNA. Germline V gene sequence: CDR1 LNHNV, CDR2 YYDKDF (reference sequence). The length of the CDR3 is 21 residues. CDR3 region: CATSRIRQKLSDFSGANVLTF.

This chain uses TRBV7-2 with TRBJ2-2; without DNA, the TCRdb call of TRBD1 cannot be checked. The CDR3 is 16 amino acids. Germline lookup yields CDR1 SGHTA and CDR2 FQGNSA. CDR3 sequence reads: CASSLVKGGAPGELFF.

This chain joins TRBV2 and TRBJ2-7; TCRdb gives TRBD2 as the D gene, but with no DNA this cannot be confirmed. The CDR3 has 19 residues. Germline loops: CDR1 SNHLY, CDR2 FYNNEI. The CDR3 protein is CASKVALAKLTRSSYEQYF.

The chain uses TRBV20-1 and TRBJ2-3; TCRdb names TRBD1, which stays unverified in the absence of DNA. The CDR3 is made up of 12 amino acids. Germline CDR1 is DFQATT and CDR2 is SNEGSKA (reference sequence). The CDR3 reads CSASPPTDTQYF.

This chain uses TRBV24-1 with TRBJ2-3; without DNA, the TCRdb call of TRBD2 cannot be checked. CDR3 size: 18 residues. Germline V gives CDR1 KGHDR, CDR2 SFDVKD. This CDR3 is CATSAGRKGLAHPDTQYF.

The chain has TRBV18 and TRBJ2-1; the TCRdb call, TRBD2, lacks DNA for checking. CDR1 and CDR2 (germline): KGHSH, LQKENI. This CDR3 has 14 amino acids. Here the CDR3 reads CASSPPSPEREQFF.

The chain has TRBV7-2 and TRBJ2-7. CDR1 is SGHTA and CDR2 is FQGNSA in the germline V gene. The CDR3 length is 11 residues. The CDR3 reads CASSLTDEQYF.

This sequence joins TRBV6-6 and TRBJ2-5; the TRBD2 assignment by TCRdb is unverifiable without DNA. CDR3 length: 14 amino acids. CDR1 MNHNY and CDR2 SVGAGI come from the germline V gene (reference sequence). The CDR3 protein is CASSLVAGVETQYF.

The chain employs TRBV7-2 and TRBJ2-1; the TCRdb call, TRBD2, lacks DNA for checking. Germline V CDR1 and CDR2: SGHTA, FQGNSA. This CDR3 is 17 amino acids long. The CDR3 protein is CASSSSPRGSSYNEQFF.

The rearrangement links TRBV12-3 or TRBV12-4 to TRBJ2-2; TCRdb outputs TRBD1, but without DNA this stays unchecked. The CDR3 sequence is 13 residues long. CDR3: CASDREVAGELFF.

The J gene is TRBJ2-7, the V gene TRBV20-1; TCRdb gives TRBD2 as the D gene, but with no DNA this cannot be confirmed. Germline CDR1 DFQATT, CDR2 SNEGSKA (reference sequence). CDR3 length equals 15 residues. The CDR3 sequence is CSARVSGRGSYEQYF.